This T cell receptor (beta chain) was obtained from a study of radiation and T cells in renal cell carcinoma. Whole-study context: Nephrectomy followed 15 Gy stereotactic body radiation by 4 weeks.

TCRdb's copy holds only in-frame clones and misses some; the assay was immunoSEQ multiplex PCR. Counted here are some 75,000 clones, 82% occurring once; the ten biggest clones make up roughly 6%. Turning to this clone: Its antigen remains unknown.

Germline V CDR1 and CDR2: MNHEY, SMNVEV (reference sequence). This CDR3 contains 17 residues. V dropped 1 base and J dropped 0; count of bases not matched to a gene: 6. Time point here: blood 2 weeks post-SBRT. Treatment specified: 15 Gy SBRT to primary tumor, nephrectomy 4 weeks later. Findings and caveats of the study: From baseline, blood top tumor clonotypes peaked at 2 weeks post-radiation. Pretreatment tumor biopsies were lacking, so baseline clonotypes are unknown.

Source: blood, taken from a patient whose treatment included radiotherapy and nephrectomy. This TCR came from a man in his sixties with renal cell carcinoma. The rearrangement uses TRBV27 and TRBJ1-5, with 7 bases lining up with TRBD1. The CDR3 here is CASSLYPGQSSNQPQHF. In DNA form, the CDR3 reads TGTGCCAGCAGTTTATACCCGGGACAGAGTAGCAATCAGCCCCAGCATTTT.